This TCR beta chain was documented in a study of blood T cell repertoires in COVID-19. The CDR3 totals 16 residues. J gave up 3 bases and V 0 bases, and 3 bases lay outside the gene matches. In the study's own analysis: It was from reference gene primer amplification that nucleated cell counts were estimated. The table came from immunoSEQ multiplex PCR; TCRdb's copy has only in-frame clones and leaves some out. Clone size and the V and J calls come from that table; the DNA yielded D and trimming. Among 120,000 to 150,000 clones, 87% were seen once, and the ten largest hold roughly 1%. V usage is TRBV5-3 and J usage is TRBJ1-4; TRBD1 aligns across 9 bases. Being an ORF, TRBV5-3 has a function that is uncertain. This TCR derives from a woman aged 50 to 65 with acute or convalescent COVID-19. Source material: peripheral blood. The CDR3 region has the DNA TGTGCCAGAAGCTTGGGACAGGGGGTGGCTAATGAAAAACTGTTTTTT. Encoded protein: CARSLGQGVANEKLFF.